Each of the 21 T cell receptor beta chains below was sequenced from the same sample in a study of T cell responses to AZD1222 COVID-19 vaccine. Sequencing was performed with immunoSEQ multiplex PCR; in TCRdb, only in-frame clones are kept and a portion is missing. Among roughly 58,000 clones listed, 89% were seen once. The sequenced sample was peripheral blood, obtained 28 days after the second AZD1222 dose. The receptors originated from an adult who received the AZD1222 COVID-19 vaccine.

This chain connects TRBV7-9 to TRBJ1-1, with D unresolved. Germline values: CDR1 SEHNR, CDR2 FQNEAQ (reference sequence). The CDR3 has 15 amino acids. Trimming cost V 6 bases and J 4 bases, with 18 bases left between them. CDR3 loop: CASSPVGPRGTEAFF. The CDR3 DNA reads TGTGCCAGCAGTCCCGTGGGTCCTCGGGGCACTGAAGCTTTCTTT.

The rearrangement joins TRBV6-5 to TRBJ1-1; TRBD1 is a possible D gene (6 bases). The germline V gene encodes CDR1 MNHEY and CDR2 SVGAGI. The germline V and J ends were trimmed by 7 bases and 2 bases, with 11 bases remaining between them. The length of the CDR3 is 13 residues. CDR3 residues: CASMGAGNTEAFF. CDR3 nucleotides: TGTGCCAGCATGGGGGCGGGTAACACTGAAGCTTTCTTT.

The chain carries TRBV6-5 and TRBJ1-3; a possible D gene is TRBD1 (6 bases). The V end was cut by 7 bases, the J end by 7 bases, with 8 bases between. Looked up from germline, CDR1 is MNHEY and CDR2 is SVGAGI. The CDR3 length is 11 residues. CDR3 sequence reads: CASKGGNTIYF. The DNA of the CDR3 is TGTGCCAGCAAGGGGGGGAACACCATATATTTT.

This chain connects TRBV19 to TRBJ2-1; 8 nucleotides agree with TRBD2. CDR1 is LNHDA and CDR2 is SQIVND in the germline V gene (reference sequence). J gave up 8 bases and V 7 bases, and 7 bases lay outside the gene matches. The CDR3 spans 13 residues. The CDR3 coding sequence is TGTGCCAGTAAGCCGGGAGGGCCCTATGAGCAGTTCTTC. This gives the protein CASKPGGPYEQFF.

The V call is TRBV29-1, the J call TRBJ1-1; 7 bases are a match to TRBD1. Germline lookup yields CDR1 SQVTM and CDR2 ANQGSEA. The CDR3 totals 17 residues. V dropped 3 bases and J dropped 0; count of bases not matched to a gene: 13. The CDR3 here is CSVEQDRHQVMNTEAFF. The CDR3 DNA reads as TGCAGCGTTGAGCAGGACAGGCATCAAGTGATGAACACTGAAGCTTTCTTT.

The chain uses TRBV3-1 (or the pseudogene TRBV3-2) and TRBJ1-1; 8 bases fit TRBD1. CDR3 length: 14 amino acids. The J segment lost 5 bases and the V segment lost 1 base, leaving 3 bases of the junction unmatched. Germline V gives CDR1 LGHDT, CDR2 YNNKEL (reference sequence). CDR3 in amino acids: CASSQAQGVTEAFF. CDR3 DNA sequence: TGTGCCAGCAGCCAAGCACAGGGGGTGACTGAAGCTTTCTTT.

V gene TRBV5-6 combines with J gene TRBJ1-6; the match to TRBD1 covers 8 bases. The germline gives CDR1 SGHDT, CDR2 YYEEEE. This CDR3 has 16 amino acids. Trimming cost V 3 bases and J 6 bases; bases outside gene matches: 8. CDR3 DNA: TGTGCCAGCAGCTCGGATGGCAGGGGGCCTAATTCACCCCTCCACTTT. Translating it yields CASSSDGRGPNSPLHF.

J is TRBJ2-4 and V is TRBV28; TRBD1 matches at 11 bases. This CDR3 is 14 amino acids long. Germline CDR1 reads MDHEN; CDR2 reads SYDVKM. The J segment lost 7 bases and the V segment lost 5 bases, leaving 4 bases of the junction unmatched. CDR3 residues: CASSEGQGGNIQYF. CDR3 coding DNA: TGTGCCAGCAGTGAGGGACAGGGGGGGAACATTCAGTACTTC.

The rearrangement joins TRBV5-1 to TRBJ1-1; perhaps TRBD1 as D (5 bases). This CDR3 spans 15 amino acids. V was trimmed by 0 bases and J by 1 base, leaving 10 bases between them. The germline V gene encodes CDR1 SGHRS and CDR2 YFSETQ. DNA for the CDR3: TGCGCCAGCAGCTTGGACCCAGGGAGGAACACTGAAGCTTTCTTT. Amino acid sequence: CASSLDPGRNTEAFF. Drawing the rest from reference TRBV5-1 and TRBJ1-1, the complete variable domain is KAGVTQTPRYLIKTRGQQVTLSCSPISGHRSVSWYQQTPGQGLQFLFEYFSETQRNKGNFPGRFSGRQFSNSRSEMNVSTLELGDSALYLCASSLDPGRNTEAFFGQGTRLTVV.

This clone was seen a handful of times. V and J are TRBV7-6 and TRBJ2-2; 9 positions agree with TRBD1. The J segment lost 1 base and the V segment lost 4 bases, leaving 10 bases of the junction unmatched. The CDR3 covers 18 residues. Germline CDR1 reads SGHVS; CDR2 reads FNYEAQ. The CDR3 DNA reads as TGTGCCAGCAGCTCCGGGCCGGGACAGGGATTGAACACCGGGGAGCTGTTTTTT. Encoded protein: CASSSGPGQGLNTGELFF.

V usage is TRBV19 and J usage is TRBJ2-7; 7 bases agree with TRBD1. The CDR3 spans 14 residues. V gave up 2 bases and J gave up 2 bases; unmatched junction bases: 3. CDR1 is LNHDA and CDR2 is SQIVND in the germline V gene (reference sequence). CDR3 sequence: CASSISRGTYEQYF. DNA for the CDR3: TGTGCCAGTAGTATATCCAGGGGGACCTACGAGCAGTACTTC.

V and J are TRBV5-1 and TRBJ1-1, with 8 bases fitting TRBD1. The trim removed 4 bases at V and 8 bases at J, leaving 19 bases unmatched. Germline CDR1 is SGHRS and CDR2 is YFSETQ. The CDR3 extends over 17 amino acids. The CDR3 sequence: CASSPRSLGQGSSEAFF. The CDR3, as DNA: TGCGCCAGCAGCCCCCGATCCCTCGGACAGGGCTCGTCAGAAGCTTTCTTT.

This chain uses TRBV7-9 with TRBJ2-7; D may be TRBD1 (5 bases). Germline values: CDR1 SEHNR, CDR2 FQNEAQ (reference sequence). The V gene lost 5 bases and the J gene lost 6 bases, with 14 bases spanning the gap. The CDR3 totals 13 residues. CDR3 residues: CASSADRWREQYF. Written as DNA, the CDR3 is TGTGCCAGCAGCGCCGACAGATGGCGCGAGCAGTACTTC.

This chain joins TRBV12-3 or TRBV12-4 and TRBJ2-1; D unclear. V lost 6 bases to trimming and J lost 6 bases, with 9 bases between them. This CDR3 region has 12 residues. This CDR3 reads CASSLTRNEQFF. In nucleotides, the CDR3 is TGTGCCAGCAGCCTGACTCGCAATGAGCAGTTCTTC.

This chain uses TRBV5-6 with TRBJ2-3; D gene uncertain. From germline, CDR1 is SGHDT and CDR2 YYEEEE. The CDR3 is made up of 14 amino acids. V lost 3 bases and J 1 base, leaving 9 bases between the germline ends. CDR3 sequence: CASSYRQRTDTQYF. As DNA, the CDR3 is TGTGCCAGCAGCTATAGACAACGCACAGATACGCAGTATTTT.

On this clone itself: Within the sample, other DNA sequences also encode this same CDR3. The chain joins TRBV9 to TRBJ1-5, with D unclear. The CDR3 contains 15 residues. Germline lookup yields CDR1 SGDLS and CDR2 YYNGEE. Trimming stripped 0 bases from V and 2 bases from J, with 9 bases between. The CDR3 coding sequence is TGTGCCAGCAGCGTAGGGGCGGGAGGCAATCAGCCCCAGCATTTT. Translated: CASSVGAGGNQPQHF.

The DNA of the CDR3 is TGCGCCAGCTCGGTAGCGGGGGACAATGAGCAGTTCTTC. Residues: CASSVAGDNEQFF. The chain couples TRBV10-2 to TRBJ2-1, with 9 bases fitting TRBD2. The CDR3 is 13 amino acids. V shed 8 bases and J 5 bases; nucleotides not matched to a gene: 4. CDR1 and CDR2 (germline): WSHSY, SAAADI.

The chain combines TRBV11-2 with TRBJ1-1; a weak D match, TRBD1 (6 bases). CDR3 length: 15 residues. Trimming took off 4 bases at V and 5 bases at J, with 17 bases between the two ends. The V gene's germline CDR1 is SGHAT and CDR2 FQNNGV. The CDR3 loop is CASSSAPGAETEAFF. CDR3 sequence (DNA): TGTGCCAGCAGCTCCGCTCCGGGGGCCGAAACTGAAGCTTTCTTT.

The chain has TRBV19 and TRBJ1-6; D remains unclear. Deletions cut 6 bases from V and 9 bases from J, with 9 bases between. The V gene's germline CDR1 is LNHDA and CDR2 SQIVND (reference sequence). The CDR3 consists of 12 residues. The CDR3 region is CASSIPGSPLHF. In DNA, the CDR3 is TGTGCCAGTAGCATCCCAGGTTCACCCCTCCACTTT.

The V gene is TRBV11-2, the J gene TRBJ1-1; no clear D. V was pared by 4 bases and J by 1 base, with 10 bases between. This CDR3 comprises 14 residues. The germline V gene encodes CDR1 SGHAT and CDR2 FQNNGV. The chain's CDR3 is CASSYTRANTEAFF. CDR3 in DNA: TGTGCCAGCAGCTATACCCGGGCGAACACTGAAGCTTTCTTT.

The V call is TRBV5-4, the J call TRBJ1-2; D is unresolved. Trimming took off 1 base at V and 0 bases at J, with 10 bases between the two ends. Germline-derived CDR1 and CDR2 are SGHNT and YYREEE (reference sequence). The CDR3 is 15 amino acids. The CDR3 sequence: CASSLRAGTNYGYTF. DNA of the CDR3: TGTGCCAGCAGCTTGAGAGCGGGGACTAACTATGGCTACACCTTC.